One sample yielded the 30 T cell receptor beta chains listed below, sequenced in a study of T cells in Graves' hyperthyroidism and ophthalmopathy. The TCR beta CDR3 regions underwent amplification using RNA transcripts as the source. HTBI primers were the set used in a first-round RT-PCR of the TCR CDR3. TCRdb recomputed calls from the multiplex PCR reads with MiXCR, one row per CDR3 protein. This table holds 480,000 or so distinct CDR3 sequences, over 35% found once. Sequences were obtained from peripheral blood or thyroid tissue (not recorded which). The receptors come from an adult woman with Graves' disease, either hyperthyroidism or ophthalmopathy (not recorded which).

Here the CDR3 DNA reads TGCAGCGTCGAAAGCGGACTGAGCTCCTACGAGCAGTACTTC. Translated: CSVESGLSSYEQYF. The rearrangement uses TRBV29-1 and TRBJ2-7, with a weak D call TRBD2 (5 bases). V was trimmed by 6 bases and J by 0 bases, leaving 15 bases between them. The V gene's germline CDR1 is SQVTM and CDR2 ANQGSEA. This CDR3 is 14 amino acids long.

A few counts support this clonotype. The V and J genes are TRBV7-9 and TRBJ2-7, with D perhaps TRBD2 (6 bases). CDR1 and CDR2 (germline): SEHNR, FQNEAQ (reference sequence). Trimming took 4 bases from V and 3 from J, leaving 13 bases between them. CDR3 length: 14 residues. CDR3: CASSYDVEGYEQYF. CDR3 nucleotides: TGTGCCAGCAGCTACGACGTGGAGGGCTACGAGCAGTACTTC. Combining the CDR3 with reference TRBV7-9 and TRBJ2-7 gives the whole variable domain DTGVSQNPRHKITKRGQNVTFRCDPISEHNRLYWYRQTLGQGPEFLTYFQNEAQLEKSRLLSDRFSAERPKGSFSTLEIQRTEQGDSAMYLCASSYDVEGYEQYFGPGTRLTVT.

The chain employs TRBV7-9 and TRBJ2-7; D is unresolved. Germline assignment: CDR1 SEHNR and CDR2 FQNEAQ (reference sequence). This CDR3 comprises 15 residues. The V end was cut by 5 bases, the J end by 5 bases, with 19 bases between. The chain's CDR3 is CASSQSQLNGNEQYF. The CDR3 DNA is TGTGCCAGCAGCCAAAGCCAACTTAATGGGAACGAGCAGTACTTC.

This sequence joins TRBV9 and TRBJ2-6, with TRBD1 identical over 8 bases. V lost 0 bases and J lost 0; bases outside the gene matches: 2. The V gene's germline CDR1 is SGDLS and CDR2 YYNGEE. The CDR3 is made up of 17 amino acids. The DNA of the CDR3 is TGTGCCAGCAGCGTAGGGACAGGGATCTCTGGGGCCAACGTCCTGACTTTC. This gives the protein CASSVGTGISGANVLTF.

This clonotype was detected many times. The V gene is TRBV7-3, the J gene TRBJ2-7; possible D gene TRBD2, 6 bases. V shed 5 bases and J shed 6 bases, with 14 bases lying between them. The CDR3 has 13 residues. CDR1 is SGHTA, CDR2 FQGTGA, per germline. CDR3 region: CASSGTARSEQYF. Here the CDR3 DNA reads TGTGCCAGCAGCGGGACTGCTAGGAGCGAGCAGTACTTC.

This clonotype was observed many times. The chain couples TRBV25-1 to TRBJ2-5; D possibly corresponds to TRBD1 (5 bases). The germline V gene encodes CDR1 MGHDK and CDR2 SYGVNS. V dropped 5 bases and J dropped 5 bases, with 12 bases sitting between them. This CDR3 has 13 residues. The CDR3 here is CASSKAGLETQYF. CDR3 DNA sequence: TGTGCCAGCAGTAAGGCAGGGTTGGAGACCCAGTACTTC.

This clonotype was seen a few times. The chain is built from TRBV24-1 and TRBJ1-2; TRBD1 aligns across 9 bases. Germline V gene lookup returns CDR1 KGHDR and CDR2 SFDVKD. Germline trimming cut 4 bases from V and 7 bases from J; bases unmatched to any gene: 6. The CDR3 has 14 residues. The CDR3 is CATSEGQGRRGYTF. In DNA, the CDR3 is TGTGCCACCAGTGAAGGACAGGGGCGTCGTGGCTACACCTTC.

This clonotype has ten or more counts. The chain employs TRBV7-2 and TRBJ2-5; tentative D call: TRBD1 (6 bases). The V and J ends lost 1 base and 1 base respectively, with 10 bases between them. Germline CDR1 and CDR2: SGHTA and FQGNSA. The CDR3 has 15 amino acids. The chain's CDR3 is CASSLGGLVQETQYF. In DNA, the CDR3 is TGTGCCAGCAGCTTAGGGGGGCTAGTCCAAGAGACCCAGTACTTC.

In nucleotides, the CDR3 is TGTGCCAGCTTCCCAGGCTATGGCTACACCTTC. Amino acid sequence: CASFPGYGYTF. The chain uses TRBV2 and TRBJ1-2; D is uncertain. In germline, CDR1 is SNHLY, CDR2 FYNNEI. The CDR3 runs 11 residues. V dropped 8 bases and J dropped 4 bases, with 8 bases sitting between them.

The chain employs TRBV12-3 or TRBV12-4 and TRBJ1-5; a possible D gene is TRBD1 (5 bases). This CDR3 comprises 15 residues. V was pared by 1 base and J by 4 bases, with 11 bases between. Here the CDR3 reads CASSLDGAINQPQHF. CDR3 nucleotides: TGTGCCAGCAGTTTAGACGGGGCGATTAATCAGCCCCAGCATTTT.

This clonotype was detected ten times or more. V gene TRBV20-1 combines with J gene TRBJ2-2; no firm D call. The V and J ends lost 3 bases and 1 base respectively, with 6 bases between them. Germline V gene data show CDR1 as DFQATT and CDR2 as SNEGSKA (reference sequence). The CDR3 runs to 13 residues. CDR3 protein: CSASPRNTGELFF. The CDR3 DNA sequence: TGCAGTGCTAGTCCTCGGAACACCGGGGAGCTGTTTTTT.

In nucleotides, the CDR3 is TGCAGTGCTAGATTAGGGACAGCCCAAGAGCAGTACTTC. This gives the protein CSARLGTAQEQYF. This chain links TRBV20-1 with TRBJ2-7; 7 bases map to TRBD1. Losses at the gene ends were 2 bases for V and 7 bases for J; bases not matched to a gene: 8. The CDR3 covers 13 residues. Germline V gene lookup returns CDR1 DFQATT and CDR2 SNEGSKA (reference sequence).

This sequence joins TRBV6-5 and TRBJ2-5; 7 bases are a match to TRBD2. The CDR3 consists of 13 residues. Germline CDR1 reads MNHEY; CDR2 reads SVGAGI. CDR3 loop: CARAQYGGETQYF. The CDR3 bases are TGTGCTAGAGCCCAATACGGGGGGGAGACCCAGTACTTC.

This clonotype showed up many times. CDR3 amino acids: CASSSALGQTDGKLFF. The DNA of the CDR3 is TGTGCCAGCAGCTCCGCCTTGGGCCAAACGGATGGAAAACTGTTTTTT. This chain uses TRBV5-6 with TRBJ1-4; D is unresolved. Germline V CDR1 and CDR2: SGHDT, YYEEEE. The CDR3 has 16 residues. V lost 3 bases and J lost 10, with 22 bases in between. The whole variable domain, remainder taken from reference TRBV5-6 and TRBJ1-4, is DAGVTQSPTHLIKTRGQQVTLRCSPKSGHDTVSWYQQALGQGPQFIFQYYEEEERQRGNFPDRFSGHQFPNYSSELNVNALLLGDSALYLCASSSALGQTDGKLFFGSGTQLSVL.

The chain links TRBV7-9 to TRBJ2-7, with D possibly being TRBD1 (6 bases). The CDR3 length is 13 residues. CDR1 is SEHNR, CDR2 FQNEAQ, per germline (reference sequence). V was cut by 5 bases and J by 5 bases, with 13 bases left in between. The CDR3: CASSPTGQDEQYF. The CDR3 nucleotides read TGTGCCAGCAGCCCCACAGGGCAGGACGAGCAGTACTTC. Filled out from reference TRBV7-9 and TRBJ2-7, the complete variable domain reads DTGVSQNPRHKITKRGQNVTFRCDPISEHNRLYWYRQTLGQGPEFLTYFQNEAQLEKSRLLSDRFSAERPKGSFSTLEIQRTEQGDSAMYLCASSPTGQDEQYFGPGTRLTVT.

The chain combines TRBV20-1 with TRBJ1-3; 8 nucleotides agree with TRBD1. V was clipped by 6 bases and J by 0 bases; unmatched bases: 4. The CDR3 spans 14 residues. Germline assignment: CDR1 DFQATT and CDR2 SNEGSKA (reference sequence). CDR3 sequence: CSATGTGSGNTIYF. The CDR3 nucleotides are TGCAGTGCAACAGGGACAGGCTCTGGAAACACCATATATTTT.

The CDR3 nucleotides read TGTGCCAGCAGCTTGGTAGGGACAGAGACCCAGTACTTC. Translating it yields CASSLVGTETQYF. This chain links TRBV5-4 with TRBJ2-5; D assignment may be TRBD1 or TRBD2 (5 bases each). Trimming removed 0 bases from V and 4 bases from J, with 7 bases in between. Germline V gene data show CDR1 as SGHNT and CDR2 as YYREEE (reference sequence). The CDR3 contains 13 residues.

The genes are TRBV20-1 and TRBJ1-5; D is undetermined. Per the germline V gene, CDR1 is DFQATT and CDR2 is SNEGSKA (reference sequence). V gave up 6 bases and J gave up 2 bases, with 14 bases separating them. The CDR3 totals 14 residues. The chain's CDR3 is CSATARKGNQPQHF. CDR3 coding DNA: TGCAGTGCCACGGCACGCAAAGGCAATCAGCCCCAGCATTTT.

The rearrangement uses TRBV20-1 and TRBJ2-7; D remains ambiguous. The CDR3 runs 15 residues. Germline CDR1 is DFQATT and CDR2 is SNEGSKA (reference sequence). V was clipped by 0 bases and J by 7 bases, with 19 bases between them. CDR3 residues: CSARDPGWGSGEQYF. The CDR3 nucleotides are TGCAGTGCTAGAGATCCCGGATGGGGTTCTGGAGAGCAGTACTTC.

This clonotype was detected many times. The chain employs TRBV15 and TRBJ1-6; D is possibly TRBD1 (5 bases). CDR1 and CDR2 (germline): LNHNV, YYDKDF (reference sequence). The length of the CDR3 is 17 residues. Trimming left V 1 base short and J 0 bases short, with 10 bases between. The CDR3 region has the DNA TGTGCCACCAGCAGAGTCCCAGGGAGCTCCTATAATTCACCCCTCCACTTT. It encodes CATSRVPGSSYNSPLHF.

J is TRBJ1-1 and V is TRBV25-1, with D perhaps matching TRBD1 (5 bases). CDR1 and CDR2 (germline): MGHDK, SYGVNS. The CDR3 totals 15 residues. Trimming shortened V by 4 bases and J by 0 bases, and 12 bases separated the two germline ends. The DNA for the CDR3 is TGTGCCAGCAGTGCATCGGGACGGTTGAACACTGAAGCTTTCTTT. Translated, it gives CASSASGRLNTEAFF.

This chain joins TRBV7-9 and TRBJ1-3, with D unclear. Germline V gene lookup returns CDR1 SEHNR and CDR2 FQNEAQ (reference sequence). The CDR3 length is 13 residues. V lost 3 bases, J lost 7 bases, and 10 bases lay in between. CDR3 residues: CASSFLYGNTIYF. The CDR3 nucleotides are TGTGCCAGCAGCTTCCTCTACGGGAACACCATATATTTT.

V is TRBV6-4 and J is TRBJ1-1; 8 nucleotides line up with TRBD1. J was trimmed by 6 bases and V by 0 bases; bases with no gene match: 9. Germline CDR1 MRHNA, CDR2 SNTAGT. CDR3 length equals 16 residues. The DNA for the CDR3 is TGTGCCAGCAGTGACTCCAGGGGGCTCCGCTACGCTGAAGCTTTCTTT. Protein sequence: CASSDSRGLRYAEAFF.

This clonotype was counted a few times. The chain carries TRBV25-1 and TRBJ1-6, with D unclear. CDR3 length equals 13 residues. The V and J ends lost 5 bases and 9 bases respectively, with 11 bases between them. Germline assignment: CDR1 MGHDK and CDR2 SYGVNS. Written as DNA, the CDR3 is TGTGCCAGCAGTCAAGGATTCGGTTCACCCCTCCACTTT. Translation: CASSQGFGSPLHF.

This clonotype was seen a few times. V and J are TRBV7-6 and TRBJ2-5; a possible D gene is TRBD1 (5 bases). Germline CDR1 and CDR2: SGHVS and FNYEAQ. The CDR3 sequence is 15 residues long. Trimming pared 5 bases from V and 5 bases from J, leaving 18 bases between. As DNA, the CDR3 is TGTGCCAGCAGCAACATCAGGGTCACGCGCGAGACCCAGTACTTC. This sequence encodes CASSNIRVTRETQYF.

This chain connects TRBV20-1 to TRBJ1-4, with 7 nucleotides matching TRBD1. CDR1 and CDR2 from the germline V gene are DFQATT and SNEGSKA (reference sequence). The V and J ends lost 3 bases and 4 bases, in that order; junction bases with no gene match: 11. The CDR3 runs to 16 residues. The CDR3 is CSARLTGTVINEKLFF. CDR3 sequence (DNA): TGCAGTGCTAGGCTTACTGGGACAGTGATTAATGAAAAACTGTTTTTT.

This clonotype was picked up a small number of times. Just one base apart from a much larger clone, this may be a read error. The V gene is TRBV10-3, the J gene TRBJ1-3, with unresolved D. The CDR3 length is 13 residues. CDR1 and CDR2 from the germline V gene are ENHRY and SYGVKD. Trimming took 5 bases from V and 9 from J, leaving 14 bases between them. For the CDR3, the DNA is TGTGCCATCAGTTACTCTCAGTCGGGCACCATATATTTT. Amino acid sequence: CAISYSQSGTIYF.

V is TRBV12-3 or TRBV12-4 and J is TRBJ2-2, with D hard to call. V was cut by 5 bases and J by 5 bases, with 9 bases left in between. This CDR3 has 13 amino acids. CDR3 in DNA: TGTGCCAGCAGTCCCTCGGCAACCGGGGAGCTGTTTTTT. Protein sequence: CASSPSATGELFF.

The genes are TRBV5-1 and TRBJ1-2, with D unresolved. Per germline, CDR1 SGHRS and CDR2 YFSETQ. CDR3 length: 12 residues. Trimming left V 0 bases short and J 6 bases short, with 6 bases between. The CDR3 loop is CASSLVLDGYTF. The CDR3 bases are TGCGCCAGCAGCTTGGTCTTGGATGGCTACACCTTC.

This clonotype has ten or more counts. The J gene is TRBJ2-7, the V gene TRBV29-1; tentative D call: TRBD2 (5 bases). The germline CDR1 and CDR2 sequences are SQVTM and ANQGSEA. The CDR3 loop spans 16 amino acids. V lost 4 bases to trimming and J lost 1 base, with 20 bases between them. The CDR3 nucleotides read TGCAGCGTTGTGGCTCCGGGATATCAGACTTCCTACGAGCAGTACTTC. Its translation: CSVVAPGYQTSYEQYF.